Shown below are 20 T cell receptor beta chains from a single sample sequenced in a study of monozygotic twins with inflammatory bowel disease. Each CDR3 protein gets one entry in TCRdb, which reprocessed the 5' RACE reads and gives no DNA. The table gives roughly 330,000 distinct CDR3 sequences; the top ten clones make up under 2.5% of it. Specimen: blood. All receptors come from a human donor with ulcerative colitis or Crohn's disease, or a healthy co-twin of an affected twin (not recorded which).

The rearrangement links TRBV7-7 to TRBJ2-1; TCRdb's assignment of TRBD2 cannot be checked, as there is no DNA. Germline values: CDR1 SSHAT, CDR2 FNYEAQ (reference sequence). The CDR3 is made up of 16 amino acids. CDR3 loop: CASSLASGGPSNEQFF.

The chain has TRBV5-1 and TRBJ2-7; TCRdb designates TRBD2, a call that cannot be tested without DNA. The CDR3 loop spans 15 amino acids. CDR1 and CDR2 (germline): SGHRS, YFSETQ. CDR3 amino acids: CASSLATQGPLEQYF.

CDR3 amino acids: CASSPSSGTDTQYF. V usage is TRBV6-4 and J usage is TRBJ2-3; TCRdb returns TRBD2, unconfirmable since there is no DNA. The CDR3 runs 14 residues. Germline V gives CDR1 MRHNA, CDR2 SNTAGT.

V gene TRBV4-3 combines with J gene TRBJ2-1; the TCRdb call, TRBD2, lacks DNA for checking. CDR1 LGHNA and CDR2 YSLEER come from the germline V gene. The CDR3 is 14 amino acids. The chain's CDR3 is CASSQAGGPNEQFF.

This chain uses TRBV18 with TRBJ1-1. Germline V CDR1 and CDR2: KGHSH, LQKENI. The CDR3 extends over 13 amino acids. The CDR3 sequence: CASSPDRRTEAFF.

The chain has TRBV9 and TRBJ1-2; TCRdb's assignment of TRBD1 cannot be checked, as there is no DNA. Germline lookup yields CDR1 SGDLS and CDR2 YYNGEE. The CDR3 extends over 15 amino acids. CDR3 sequence: CASSVDHGASYGYTF. Together with reference TRBV9 and TRBJ1-2, the CDR3 gives the full variable domain: DSGVTQTPKHLITATGQRVTLRCSPRSGDLSVYWYQQSLDQGLQFLIQYYNGEERAKGNILERFSAQQFPDLHSELNLSSLELGDSALYFCASSVDHGASYGYTFGSGTRLTVV.

This CDR3 reads CASSYGAGSGELFF. This chain links TRBV6-6 with TRBJ2-2; TCRdb reports TRBD2, a call that lacks DNA to check it against. This CDR3 spans 14 amino acids. Per germline, CDR1 MNHNY and CDR2 SVGAGI (reference sequence).

The chain is built from TRBV12-3 or TRBV12-4 and TRBJ2-1; TCRdb names TRBD2, which stays unverified in the absence of DNA. This CDR3 region has 16 residues. CDR3 sequence reads: CASSPGLAGTYNEQFF.

The chain couples TRBV11-2 to TRBJ2-3; the TRBD2 assignment by TCRdb is unverifiable without DNA. Germline V gene data show CDR1 as SGHAT and CDR2 as FQNNGV. This CDR3 spans 15 amino acids. The chain's CDR3 is CASSLGLAVLNTQYF.

J is TRBJ1-2 and V is TRBV6-6; TCRdb's assignment of TRBD1 cannot be checked, as there is no DNA. Looked up from germline, CDR1 is MNHNY and CDR2 is SVGAGI (reference sequence). The CDR3 consists of 14 residues. CDR3 sequence reads: CASSYSRASYGYTF.

The chain has TRBV11-1 and TRBJ2-1; TCRdb lists TRBD2, though no DNA is available to test this call. This CDR3 is 20 amino acids long. The V gene's germline CDR1 is SGHAT and CDR2 FQDESV (reference sequence). CDR3 residues: CASSPLGTSGISWGNNEQFF. Drawing the rest from reference TRBV11-1 and TRBJ2-1, the complete variable domain is EAEVAQSPRYKITEKSQAVAFWCDPISGHATLYWYRQILGQGPELLVQFQDESVVDDSQLPKDRFSAERLKGVDSTLKIQPAELGDSAMYLCASSPLGTSGISWGNNEQFFGPGTRLTVL.

CDR3 loop: CASSFVLVAGGGYEQYF. This sequence joins TRBV5-1 and TRBJ2-7; as DNA is missing, the TRBD2 call by TCRdb cannot be tested. CDR3 size: 17 residues. CDR1 and CDR2 (germline): SGHRS, YFSETQ. Drawing the rest from reference TRBV5-1 and TRBJ2-7, the complete variable domain is KAGVTQTPRYLIKTRGQQVTLSCSPISGHRSVSWYQQTPGQGLQFLFEYFSETQRNKGNFPGRFSGRQFSNSRSEMNVSTLELGDSALYLCASSFVLVAGGGYEQYFGPGTRLTVT.

CDR3 region: CASSPTPSYEQYF. The rearrangement joins TRBV27 to TRBJ2-7. Germline-derived CDR1 and CDR2 are MNHEY and SMNVEV (reference sequence). The CDR3 sequence is 13 residues long.

The chain is built from TRBV5-1 and TRBJ2-6. The CDR3 loop spans 15 amino acids. Germline-derived CDR1 and CDR2 are SGHRS and YFSETQ. CDR3 in amino acids: CASSLDVSGANVLTF. The full variable domain, its missing parts supplied by reference TRBV5-1 and TRBJ2-6, is KAGVTQTPRYLIKTRGQQVTLSCSPISGHRSVSWYQQTPGQGLQFLFEYFSETQRNKGNFPGRFSGRQFSNSRSEMNVSTLELGDSALYLCASSLDVSGANVLTFGAGSRLTVL.

The chain couples TRBV20-1 to TRBJ2-3; absent DNA, TCRdb's TRBD2 call cannot be checked. The CDR3 spans 15 residues. Germline V lookup: CDR1 DFQATT, CDR2 SNEGSKA (reference sequence). CDR3 sequence: CSARVLLMRADTQYF.

The V call is TRBV20-1, the J call TRBJ2-7. CDR1 and CDR2 from the germline V gene are DFQATT and SNEGSKA (reference sequence). The CDR3 covers 11 residues. The CDR3 is CSAVSPYEQYF.

The genes are TRBV12-3 or TRBV12-4 and TRBJ1-3; TCRdb selects TRBD1, and the lack of DNA leaves this call unchecked. The CDR3 consists of 18 residues. This chain's CDR3 is CASSTGQGRVWAGNTIYF.

This chain connects TRBV7-2 to TRBJ2-7; TCRdb designates TRBD1, a call that cannot be tested without DNA. Germline loops: CDR1 SGHTA, CDR2 FQGNSA. The CDR3 extends over 16 amino acids. CDR3 loop: CASSIPPGQGSYEQYF.

The genes are TRBV28 and TRBJ2-5; the TCRdb D gene call, TRBD2, has no DNA to confirm it. The CDR3 sequence is 18 residues long. Germline V gene lookup returns CDR1 MDHEN and CDR2 SYDVKM. Here the CDR3 reads CASSFSEPSGGGQETQYF.

The chain links TRBV11-2 to TRBJ2-7; absent DNA, TCRdb's TRBD2 call cannot be checked. The germline V gene encodes CDR1 SGHAT and CDR2 FQNNGV. CDR3 length: 15 amino acids. The CDR3 loop is CASSPGLADSYEQYF. The variable domain in full, with the rest retrieved from reference TRBV11-2 and TRBJ2-7, is EAGVAQSPRYKIIEKRQSVAFWCNPISGHATLYWYQQILGQGPKLLIQFQNNGVVDDSQLPKDRFSAERLKGVDSTLKIQPAKLEDSAVYLCASSPGLADSYEQYFGPGTRLTVT.